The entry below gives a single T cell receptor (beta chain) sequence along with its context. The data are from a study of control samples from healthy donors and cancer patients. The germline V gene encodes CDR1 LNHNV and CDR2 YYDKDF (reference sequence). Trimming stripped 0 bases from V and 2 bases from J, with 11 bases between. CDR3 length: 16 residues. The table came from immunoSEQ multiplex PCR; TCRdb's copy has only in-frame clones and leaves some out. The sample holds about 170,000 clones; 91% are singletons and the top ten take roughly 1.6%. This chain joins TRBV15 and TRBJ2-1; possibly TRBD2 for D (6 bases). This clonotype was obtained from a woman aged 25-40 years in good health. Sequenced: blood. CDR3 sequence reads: CATSRDRETAYNEQFF. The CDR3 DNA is TGTGCCACCAGCAGAGATCGGGAGACAGCCTACAATGAGCAGTTCTTC.